This paragraph reports one T cell receptor (beta chain). Its antigen is currently unknown. This sample was included in a study of beta chain features in type 1 diabetes. Study observations and caveats: The study found moderately but significantly shorter TCRB CDR3s in all four CD4+ subsets of Type 1 diabetes patients. Naive, central memory and Treg TCRB repertoires seemed to resemble each other more closely in patients than they did in healthy donors. There was a possibility that cDNA sequencing over-represented cells with high TCR expression.

TCRB transcripts that were expressed got sequenced, as all of the isolated RNA had been reverse transcribed. TCRdb keeps only in-frame clones here, not all; method: immunoSEQ multiplex PCR. The data hold roughly 450,000 clones, with 9.5% to 12% observed a single time. Per the germline V gene, CDR1 is MNHEY and CDR2 is SVGAGI. This CDR3 contains 14 residues. The V gene end was trimmed by 4 bases and the J gene end by 3 bases; junction bases not matched to a gene: 3. The clonotype was recovered from a woman aged 18-30 years in good health. The chain recombines TRBV6-5 with TRBJ2-1; 7 bases line up with TRBD1. The sequenced material came from naive CD4+ T cells from blood. CDR3 sequence reads: CASSSRQGYNEQFF. The DNA for the CDR3 is TGTGCCAGCAGTTCCCGACAGGGCTACAATGAGCAGTTCTTC.